This T cell receptor beta chain is drawn from a study of T cell changes during pregnancy in multiple sclerosis. This clone was found a few times. The protocol was immunoSEQ multiplex PCR, while the TCRdb copy is restricted to in-frame clones and leaves out a portion. Seen here are 45,000 or so clones, 89% observed once, and the top ten hold roughly 1.2%. Germline V CDR1 and CDR2: MNHEY, SVGAGI. The CDR3 is 14 amino acids. The ends were cut back, 6 bases at V and 1 base at J, with 12 bases in the middle. The TCR originated in a female donor with multiple sclerosis, enrolled in a pregnancy study. The starting material was CD4+ T cells from peripheral blood mononuclear cells, obtained after pregnancy. The chain employs TRBV6-5 and TRBJ1-2; D is perhaps TRBD1 (6 bases). CDR3 sequence reads: CASRETGNNYGYTF. The CDR3 DNA sequence: TGTGCCAGCAGGGAAACAGGGAATAACTATGGCTACACCTTC.